This entry describes one T cell receptor beta chain. The antigen remains unidentified. Trimming removed 6 bases from V and 2 bases from J, with 14 bases in between. The CDR3 has 14 amino acids. From germline, CDR1 is LGHNT and CDR2 FRNRAP. Using its own MiXCR run on the reads, TCRdb lists one record per CDR3 protein. The sample lists about 740,000 distinct CDR3 sequences; approximately 34% were seen once. The source of the sample is a study of T cell repertoires in cytomegalovirus infection. Turning to the study itself: An indication of both CMV infection and matching HLA type came from public TCR beta signatures.

Study results and limitations: Dominant in the ex vivo response were TCR beta clonotypes restricted by HLA-C and specific for CMV. Carriage of CMV together with the relevant HLA was identifiable through cumulative public TCR beta family frequency.

Input material: PBMCs. This sequence was found in a human donor in good health (CMV status not recorded). Some clones in this sample may be carry-over from other donors' samples. The V gene is TRBV12-5, the J gene TRBJ2-7; no reliable D call. CDR3 loop: CASGPTSYAYEQYF. The CDR3 coding sequence is TGTGCTAGTGGCCCCACTTCATACGCCTACGAGCAGTACTTC.